Following are 32 T cell receptor beta chains from one sample sequenced in a study of blood T cell repertoires in COVID-19. Here immunoSEQ multiplex PCR was the method, and the copy in TCRdb shows in-frame clones only, minus some. The repertoire consists of some 66,000 clones, with 80% to 95% occurring once and the leading ten covering approximately 2.9%. The sample comprised peripheral blood. The receptors were gathered from a man between 65 and 85 years old with active COVID-19.

The chain is built from TRBV15 and TRBJ2-3, with 7 bases lining up with TRBD2. Germline V gene sequence: CDR1 LNHNV, CDR2 YYDKDF (reference sequence). CDR3 length equals 15 residues. The ends lost 1 base at V and 4 bases at J; junction bases unmatched: 5. CDR3 sequence (DNA): TGTGCCACCAGCAGAGGGGGACTATCGGCAGATACGCAGTATTTT. Amino acids: CATSRGGLSADTQYF.

This chain connects TRBV5-1 to TRBJ2-1; 8 bases are a match to TRBD2. With V trimmed by 4 bases and J by 3 bases, 12 bases remained unmatched. This CDR3 spans 17 amino acids. The germline CDR1 and CDR2 sequences are SGHRS and YFSETQ. The CDR3 loop reads CASSLSAGAVNYNEQFF. The CDR3 region has the DNA TGCGCCAGCAGCCTGTCAGCGGGAGCCGTTAACTACAATGAGCAGTTCTTC. Variable domain in full (rest from reference TRBV5-1 and TRBJ2-1): KAGVTQTPRYLIKTRGQQVTLSCSPISGHRSVSWYQQTPGQGLQFLFEYFSETQRNKGNFPGRFSGRQFSNSRSEMNVSTLELGDSALYLCASSLSAGAVNYNEQFFGPGTRLTVL.

The rearrangement links TRBV13 to TRBJ2-1; no reliable D call. Trimming left V 4 bases short and J 5 bases short, with 9 bases between. The CDR3 loop spans 13 amino acids. Per the germline V gene, CDR1 is PRHDT and CDR2 is FYEKMQ (reference sequence). Here the CDR3 DNA reads TGTGCCAGCAGCTCCCAGTCCCACAATGAGCAGTTCTTC. Translated: CASSSQSHNEQFF.

The genes are TRBV4-1 and TRBJ1-5; 8 nucleotides agree with TRBD1. J gave up 7 bases and V 3 bases, and 11 bases lay outside the gene matches. The CDR3 covers 16 residues. Germline V gives CDR1 MGHRA, CDR2 YSYEKL. This CDR3 reads CASSQTRARGRQPQHF. As DNA, the CDR3 is TGCGCCAGCAGCCAGACCAGGGCCAGGGGGCGGCAGCCCCAGCATTTT.

The V gene is TRBV7-3, the J gene TRBJ1-2; 7 bases are a match to TRBD1. V shed 4 bases, J shed 3 bases, and the junction held 5 bases outside the gene matches. The germline gives CDR1 SGHTA, CDR2 FQGTGA. This CDR3 region has 14 residues. The CDR3 here is CASSSEGADYGYTF. In nucleotides, the CDR3 is TGTGCCAGCAGCTCTGAGGGGGCGGACTATGGCTACACCTTC.

The gene calls are TRBV1 and TRBJ1-2; TRBD1, the table's D call, was not compared with the DNA. TRBV1 is an annotated pseudogene. CDR3 size: 19 residues. Written as DNA, the CDR3 is TGCACCAGCAGCCAAGGACCTCAGGGGGCCCTCCCTGTCCCCTATGGCTACACCTTC. Amino acid sequence: CTSSQGPQGALPVPYGYTF.

This clone was found once. This sequence joins TRBV23-1 and TRBJ1-1; 8 positions agree with TRBD1. TRBV23-1 qualifies as an ORF whose function is uncertain. The junction had 8 bases not matched to a gene; V was cut back by 7 bases and J by 1 base. The CDR3 is 15 residues long. CDR3 DNA sequence: TGCGCCAGCACCGCCCCAGGGACAGGGAACACTGAAGCTTTCTTT. Its translation: CASTAPGTGNTEAFF.

V gene TRBV4-3 combines with J gene TRBJ1-3; 8 bases are shared with TRBD1. From germline, CDR1 is LGHNA and CDR2 YSLEER. The CDR3 spans 15 residues. V gave up 2 bases and J gave up 2 bases; unmatched junction bases: 2. This chain's CDR3 is CASSQTGGAGNTIYF. As DNA, the CDR3 is TGCGCCAGCAGCCAAACAGGGGGTGCTGGAAACACCATATATTTT.

The V gene is TRBV10-2, the J gene TRBJ1-5, with TRBD1 identical over 7 bases. Trimming took 8 bases from V and 3 from J; bases not matched to a gene: 7. Germline V gene sequence: CDR1 WSHSY, CDR2 SAAADI. The CDR3 contains 14 residues. CDR3 sequence: CASRTGTANQPQHF. Here the CDR3 DNA reads TGCGCCAGCCGGACGGGGACAGCCAATCAGCCCCAGCATTTT.

The chain combines TRBV12-3 or TRBV12-4 with TRBJ2-5, with D tentatively TRBD2 (5 bases). The CDR3 runs 12 residues. V was shortened by 10 bases and J by 4 bases, with 13 bases between the two germline ends. Written as DNA, the CDR3 is TGTGCCACTCACGGAGGCACAGAGACCCAGTACTTC. This sequence encodes CATHGGTETQYF.

V and J are TRBV9 and TRBJ1-2; 7 bases are a match to TRBD1. Germline V CDR1 and CDR2: SGDLS, YYNGEE. The CDR3 is 15 residues long. Trimming took 4 bases from V and 1 from J; bases not matched to a gene: 7. In DNA, the CDR3 is TGTGCCAGCAGCCCCACAGGGGTCCTTAACTATGGCTACACCTTC. It codes for CASSPTGVLNYGYTF.

V is TRBV18 and J is TRBJ1-2; 10 bases line up with TRBD1. This CDR3 is 14 amino acids long. Germline trimming cut 5 bases from V and 2 bases from J; bases unmatched to any gene: 2. The germline CDR1 and CDR2 sequences are KGHSH and LQKENI. The CDR3 sequence is CASSSGQGNYGYTF. In nucleotides, the CDR3 is TGTGCCAGCTCATCGGGACAGGGGAACTATGGCTACACCTTC.

V and J are TRBV6-4 and TRBJ2-3; 8 bases agree with TRBD1. The CDR3 is 14 residues long. The V segment lost 9 bases and the J segment 3 bases; nucleotides outside the gene matches: 8. Looked up from germline, CDR1 is MRHNA and CDR2 is SNTAGT. The CDR3 reads CASASGGFTDTQYF. CDR3 in DNA: TGTGCCAGTGCCTCAGGGGGCTTTACAGATACGCAGTATTTT.

CDR3: CSAHRQLEAFF. In nucleotides, the CDR3 is TGCAGTGCCCACAGACAGCTAGAGGCTTTCTTT. V usage is TRBV20-1 and J usage is TRBJ1-1, with TRBD1 as a possible D gene (5 bases). Trimming took 6 bases from V and 11 from J, leaving 16 bases between them. CDR3 length: 11 amino acids. CDR1 DFQATT and CDR2 SNEGSKA come from the germline V gene (reference sequence).

The table lists this clone with a count of one. This chain uses TRBV3-1 (or the pseudogene TRBV3-2) with TRBJ2-3; TRBD2 aligns across 9 bases. This CDR3 contains 13 residues. Germline CDR1 reads LGHDT; CDR2 reads YNNKEL (reference sequence). V was clipped by 0 bases and J by 11 bases; unmatched bases: 3. This CDR3 reads CASSQDLSGGQYF. CDR3 bases: TGTGCCAGCAGCCAAGATCTTAGCGGGGGGCAGTATTTT.

This clone was seen just once. The chain recombines TRBV19 with TRBJ2-5; 11 bases fit TRBD1. V lost 3 bases and J lost 4; bases outside the gene matches: 1. Germline V gene lookup returns CDR1 LNHDA and CDR2 SQIVND (reference sequence). This CDR3 is built from 14 residues. DNA of the CDR3: TGTGCCAGTAGTATGGACAGGGGGCGAGAGACCCAGTACTTC. It translates to CASSMDRGRETQYF.

The chain is built from TRBV5-1 and TRBJ2-1, with 8 bases lining up with TRBD1. Losses at the gene ends were 0 bases for V and 3 bases for J; bases not matched to a gene: 2. The germline V gene has CDR1 SGHRS and CDR2 YFSETQ. This CDR3 contains 15 residues. CDR3 DNA sequence: TGCGCCAGCAGCTTGGGAGGACAGGGCTACAATGAGCAGTTCTTC. Protein: CASSLGGQGYNEQFF.

The CDR3 coding sequence is TGCGCCAGCAGCCAAGATCAGGCGCAGACCCAGTACTTC. Its translation is CASSQDQAQTQYF. The V gene is TRBV4-1, the J gene TRBJ2-5; D not certain. CDR1 MGHRA and CDR2 YSYEKL come from the germline V gene. Deletions cut 0 bases from V and 6 bases from J, with 8 bases between. The CDR3 sequence is 13 residues long.

The chain combines TRBV4-2 with TRBJ2-5; 7 nucleotides line up with TRBD2. Germline lookup yields CDR1 LGHNA and CDR2 YNFKEQ. With 0 bases clipped from V and 5 bases from J, the junction kept 6 bases outside the gene matches. The CDR3 contains 15 residues. CDR3 loop: CASSQDGRAGETQYF. In DNA, the CDR3 is TGTGCCAGCAGCCAAGATGGGAGGGCCGGGGAGACCCAGTACTTC.

About this clone itself: The same CDR3 arises from other DNA sequences in this sample as well. V and J are TRBV5-1 and TRBJ1-4, with D perhaps matching TRBD1 (5 bases). The CDR3 runs to 14 residues. V was trimmed by 0 bases and J by 7 bases, leaving 10 bases between them. Per germline, CDR1 SGHRS and CDR2 YFSETQ. The CDR3 protein is CASSLGRVGEKLFF. The CDR3 DNA reads TGCGCCAGCAGCTTGGGCAGGGTTGGTGAAAAACTGTTTTTT.

V usage is TRBV7-8 and J usage is TRBJ2-2; a possible D gene is TRBD1 (5 bases). The CDR3 spans 13 residues. V lost 8 bases, J lost 7 bases, and 14 bases lay in between. Germline loops: CDR1 SGHVS, CDR2 FQNEAQ. The CDR3: CASGSLRGGELFF. The CDR3 DNA follows: TGTGCCAGCGGAAGCTTAAGGGGCGGGGAGCTGTTTTTT.

The chain employs TRBV6-8 and TRBJ2-5; perhaps TRBD1 as D (6 bases). Per the germline V gene, CDR1 is MNHGY and CDR2 is SAAAGT. V was shortened by 7 bases and J by 4 bases, with 22 bases between the two germline ends. The CDR3 spans 16 residues. As DNA, the CDR3 is TGTGCCAGCATCTCGCCCACTGGACAGATGAGAGAGACCCAGTACTTC. It is translated as CASISPTGQMRETQYF.

This clone was counted once. The J gene is TRBJ1-1, the V gene TRBV9; D remains ambiguous. There are 14 residues in the CDR3. Germline-derived CDR1 and CDR2 are SGDLS and YYNGEE. Trimming removed 0 bases from V and 0 bases from J, with 6 bases in between. For the CDR3, the DNA is TGTGCCAGCAGCGTAGTCCAGGTGAACACTGAAGCTTTCTTT. Amino acids: CASSVVQVNTEAFF. The full variable domain, rest sourced from reference TRBV9 and TRBJ1-1, is DSGVTQTPKHLITATGQRVTLRCSPRSGDLSVYWYQQSLDQGLQFLIQYYNGEERAKGNILERFSAQQFPDLHSELNLSSLELGDSALYFCASSVVQVNTEAFFGQGTRLTVV.

This sequence joins TRBV6-1 and TRBJ2-7; 7 bases are a match to TRBD2. This CDR3 is built from 14 residues. The germline V gene encodes CDR1 MNHNS and CDR2 SASEGT. J was trimmed by 3 bases and V by 1 base; bases with no gene match: 3. In DNA form, the CDR3 reads TGTGCCAGCAGTGAAGGGGACTATATCTACGAGCAGTACGTC. Amino acids: CASSEGDYIYEQYV.

The chain employs TRBV28 and TRBJ1-2; D call uncertain. CDR1 is MDHEN and CDR2 is SYDVKM in the germline V gene. The CDR3 is 13 residues long. Trimming stripped 5 bases from V and 4 bases from J, with 11 bases between. The CDR3 loop reads CASSRPGIYGYTF. Here the CDR3 DNA reads TGTGCCAGCAGTCGCCCGGGGATCTATGGCTACACCTTC.

J is TRBJ1-1 and V is TRBV10-2, with D hard to call. Germline V gene sequence: CDR1 WSHSY, CDR2 SAAADI. The CDR3 has 13 residues. Deletions cut 2 bases from V and 7 bases from J, with 11 bases between. The CDR3 DNA follows: TGCGCCAGCAGTGAGGATCTAGCCCGTGAAGCTTTCTTT. It encodes CASSEDLAREAFF.

Turning to this clone: Relative to the germline gene, one junction end is altered; a read error may explain this. The V gene is TRBV5-4, the J gene TRBJ2-7; 12 positions agree with TRBD2. Germline values: CDR1 SGHNT, CDR2 YYREEE (reference sequence). The CDR3 contains 17 residues. CDR3 amino acids: CAGSLTSGGHSSYEQYF. The CDR3 coding sequence is TGTGCCGGCAGCTTGACTAGCGGGGGCCACAGCTCCTACGAGCAGTACTTC. The complete variable domain, with remaining parts taken from reference TRBV5-4 and TRBJ2-7, reads ETGVTQSPTHLIKTRGQQVTLRCSSQSGHNTVSWYQQALGQGPQFIFQYYREEENGRGNFPPRFSGLQFPNYSSELNVNALELDDSALYLCAGSLTSGGHSSYEQYFGPGTRLTVT.

The chain is built from TRBV10-3 and TRBJ2-7, with 10 bases lining up with TRBD1. The germline gives CDR1 ENHRY, CDR2 SYGVKD. Trimming at V came to 10 bases and at J to 2 bases, leaving 2 bases not matched to a gene. The CDR3 sequence is 12 residues long. CDR3 loop: CATGTGAYEQYV. As DNA, the CDR3 is TGTGCCACGGGGACAGGGGCCTACGAGCAGTACGTC.

This chain joins TRBV19 and TRBJ2-5; 7 bases line up with TRBD1. CDR3 length equals 13 residues. The germline V gene has CDR1 LNHDA and CDR2 SQIVND (reference sequence). CDR3 sequence (DNA): TGTGCAGCCAAGTCCCAGGGGGAAGTGACCCAGTACTTC. It specifies CAAKSQGEVTQYF.

Concerning this clone itself: This is likely a read error, given that the CDR3 carries no conserved phenylalanine or tryptophan at its end. No DNA is shown, since the ends of the CDR3 on it are uncertain; the CDR3 is the one TCRdb lists. The chain employs TRBV28 and TRBJ1-2; whether TRBD1, the table's D call, matches the DNA was not checked. Both ends counted, the CDR3 spans 13 residues. The germline V gene has CDR1 MDHEN and CDR2 SYDVKM. CDR3 protein: CASNSVFRDSLFG.

This sequence joins TRBV18 and TRBJ1-6, with 8 positions matching TRBD1. With 4 bases clipped from V and 4 bases from J, the junction kept 6 bases outside the gene matches. The CDR3 has 16 residues. CDR1 and CDR2 from the germline V gene are KGHSH and LQKENI. The CDR3 region is CASSRDRGGYNSPLHF. CDR3 bases: TGTGCCAGCTCACGCGACAGGGGAGGGTATAATTCACCCCTCCACTTT.

The V call is TRBV4-3, the J call TRBJ2-1; 8 nucleotides align to TRBD2. V lost 1 base, J lost 5 bases, and 10 bases stayed unmatched. Germline lookup yields CDR1 LGHNA and CDR2 YSLEER. This CDR3 has 17 residues. Here the CDR3 reads CASSQVAGGHLNNEQFF. The CDR3 DNA reads TGCGCCAGCAGCCAAGTGGCGGGGGGCCATCTTAACAATGAGCAGTTCTTC.